This TCR beta chain was captured in a study of identical twins. Study observations and caveats: Compared with models, monozygotic twins showed more out-of-frame TCR alpha sharing. Low generation-probability sequences were in excess among twin-shared out-of-frame alpha sequences.

A few counts support this clonotype. Its antigen is not identified. Germline V gene sequence: CDR1 SGHRS, CDR2 YFSETQ. Trimming at V came to 4 bases and at J to 0 bases, leaving 12 bases not matched to a gene. CDR3 size: 19 residues. Template switching supplied a universal primer site; unique molecular identifiers were carried on the cDNA. TCRdb re-analysed the 5' RACE reads in MiXCR, keeping a single row per CDR3 protein. The sample lists 1.5 million to 2 million distinct CDR3 sequences, around 33% occurring once. This TCR came from a newborn girl in good health. The sequencing sample was made of cord blood. The chain has TRBV5-1 and TRBJ2-3, with TRBD2 matching over 12 bases. The CDR3 loop reads CASSKVTSGGSLSTDTQYF. For the CDR3, the DNA is TGCGCCAGCAGCAAGGTGACTAGCGGGGGATCCCTAAGCACAGATACGCAGTATTTT.